This T cell receptor beta chain came from a study of CD8+ T cells in alopecia areata. Whole-study results and caveats: It was lesional scalp, especially alopecia totalis/universalis, that showed higher clonality than normal scalp. Sharing of TCRs across patients appeared less clear than in mice, possibly for HLA-related reasons.

Extracted RNA was reverse transcribed, and the resulting cDNA served as sequencing template. Clones were read by immunoSEQ multiplex PCR, and TCRdb kept only the in-frame ones, dropping some. The sample carries under 9,000 clones, 71% recorded once. For several patients taking part in the biomarker study, CD4+ cells were further sorted into CD25+CD127- cells. Obtained from alopecia areata patients were lesional scalp punch biopsies along with peripheral blood. Trimming took off 5 bases at V and 7 bases at J, with 17 bases between the two ends. Germline CDR1 and CDR2: SGHTA and FQGTGA. There are 14 residues in the CDR3. Turning to this clone: Its target is unknown.

Sequences were obtained from CD4+ Tregs sorted from blood. The source of this sequence is a human donor with alopecia areata. The rearrangement joins TRBV7-3 to TRBJ2-5, with D possibly being TRBD2 (5 bases). The CDR3 coding sequence is TGTGCCAGCAGCCCCCGCGGGCCCTCTTGGACCCAGTACTTC. Translation gives CASSPRGPSWTQYF.